Listed here are 24 T cell receptor beta chains from one sample, sequenced in a study of technical replicates of blood from a few donors. Using immunoSEQ multiplex PCR, the repertoire was profiled, and TCRdb retains in-frame clones only, with some absent. The data contain tens of thousands of clones, approximately 90% of them singletons. Specimen: T cells isolated from PBMCs. The receptors were gathered from a human donor in good health.

V usage is TRBV5-1 and J usage is TRBJ2-1; 9 nucleotides line up with TRBD2. CDR1 SGHRS and CDR2 YFSETQ come from the germline V gene. The CDR3 runs 16 residues. J lost 6 bases, V lost 7 bases, and 14 bases had no gene match. The CDR3 sequence is CASRSVIAGAFNEQFF. CDR3 DNA sequence: TGCGCCAGCCGCTCCGTGATAGCGGGGGCCTTCAATGAGCAGTTCTTC.

The J gene is TRBJ1-4, the V gene TRBV7-9; D ambiguous. This CDR3 has 13 residues. Germline V gene sequence: CDR1 SEHNR, CDR2 FQNEAQ (reference sequence). With 3 bases removed from V and 5 bases from J, the gap between germline ends came to 7 bases. CDR3 residues: CASSLARNEKLFF. CDR3 nucleotide sequence: TGTGCCAGCAGCTTGGCCCGCAATGAAAAACTGTTTTTT.

The CDR3 nucleotides are TGTGCCAGCAGTTTATTGGGCCCGTACGAGCAGTACTTC. It yields the protein CASSLLGPYEQYF. This chain uses TRBV27 with TRBJ2-7; no reliable D call. V was pared by 1 base and J by 4 bases, with 8 bases between. This CDR3 has 13 amino acids. CDR1 is MNHEY and CDR2 is SMNVEV in the germline V gene (reference sequence).

This clone has only one observation. V usage is TRBV11-2 and J usage is TRBJ1-1; no definite D call. Germline V CDR1 and CDR2: SGHAT, FQNNGV. The CDR3 length is 14 residues. Trimming cost V 1 base and J 2 bases, with 8 bases left between them. CDR3 region: CASSLGASNTEAFF. CDR3 in DNA: TGTGCCAGCAGCTTAGGGGCCAGTAACACTGAAGCTTTCTTT.

The CDR3 is CAWTRYGSGIEQYF. Here the CDR3 DNA reads TGTGCCTGGACTCGTTACGGTTCAGGGATCGAGCAGTACTTC. The chain has TRBV30 and TRBJ2-7, with D possibly matching TRBD1 (5 bases). Trimming cost V 4 bases and J 6 bases, with 19 bases left between them. Germline V gene lookup returns CDR1 GTSNPN and CDR2 SVGIG (reference sequence). CDR3 length: 14 amino acids.

The rearrangement joins TRBV5-1 to TRBJ2-3; perhaps TRBD2 as D (6 bases). Trimming shortened V by 7 bases and J by 0 bases, and 9 bases separated the two germline ends. The CDR3 is 13 residues long. Germline V lookup: CDR1 SGHRS, CDR2 YFSETQ. The CDR3 DNA follows: TGCGCCAGCGCCGGGACTAGCACAGATACGCAGTATTTT. The encoded protein is CASAGTSTDTQYF.

The genes are TRBV9 and TRBJ2-1, with a tentative D call TRBD1 (5 bases). The CDR3 contains 15 residues. Germline V gives CDR1 SGDLS, CDR2 YYNGEE. The germline V and J ends were trimmed by 0 bases and 0 bases, with 7 bases remaining between them. For the CDR3, the DNA is TGTGCCAGCAGCGTAGAGGGGCGCTCCTACAATGAGCAGTTCTTC. It encodes CASSVEGRSYNEQFF. The full variable domain, completed using reference TRBV9 and TRBJ2-1, is DSGVTQTPKHLITATGQRVTLRCSPRSGDLSVYWYQQSLDQGLQFLIQYYNGEERAKGNILERFSAQQFPDLHSELNLSSLELGDSALYFCASSVEGRSYNEQFFGPGTRLTVL.

CDR3 protein: CASSGGQGTHEQYF. The CDR3, as DNA: TGTGCCAGCAGCGGCGGACAGGGAACCCACGAGCAGTACTTC. The gene calls are TRBV5-4 and TRBJ2-7, with 8 positions matching TRBD1. From germline, CDR1 is SGHNT and CDR2 YYREEE (reference sequence). Trimming removed 4 bases from V and 5 bases from J; junction bases left unmatched: 8. The CDR3 loop spans 14 amino acids.

The chain carries TRBV4-2 and TRBJ2-3; 10 bases are shared with TRBD2. Germline CDR1 reads LGHNA; CDR2 reads YNFKEQ. The CDR3 is 17 residues long. V dropped 0 bases and J dropped 6; count of bases not matched to a gene: 9. The CDR3 DNA reads as TGTGCCAGCAGCCAAGATCCCCCCACTAGCGGGAAGGATACGCAGTATTTT. Amino acid sequence: CASSQDPPTSGKDTQYF.

This chain connects TRBV9 to TRBJ2-6, with 7 bases that match TRBD1. This CDR3 has 17 residues. The V and J ends lost 4 bases and 2 bases, in that order; junction bases with no gene match: 9. CDR1 is SGDLS and CDR2 is YYNGEE in the germline V gene. In DNA, the CDR3 is TGTGCCAGCAGCCTAACAAGACAGGGAACTGGGGCCAACGTCCTGACTTTC. It codes for CASSLTRQGTGANVLTF.

V usage is TRBV30 and J usage is TRBJ1-6; D is ambiguous. Germline-derived CDR1 and CDR2 are GTSNPN and SVGIG (reference sequence). The CDR3 loop spans 16 amino acids. With 5 bases removed from V and 0 bases from J, the gap between germline ends came to 14 bases. The CDR3 protein is CAWGLGMSSYNSPLHF. CDR3 sequence (DNA): TGTGCCTGGGGACTAGGTATGAGCTCCTATAATTCACCCCTCCACTTT.

This sequence joins TRBV28 and TRBJ1-5, with D unresolved. Germline-derived CDR1 and CDR2 are MDHEN and SYDVKM. The CDR3 sequence is 17 residues long. V lost 7 bases to trimming and J lost 0 bases, with 19 bases between them. The CDR3 spells CASNPLEDALSNQPQHF. In nucleotides, the CDR3 is TGTGCCAGCAACCCCCTCGAGGATGCTCTTAGCAATCAGCCCCAGCATTTT.

J is TRBJ2-1 and V is TRBV10-3; 7 bases are a match to TRBD2. Germline-derived CDR1 and CDR2 are ENHRY and SYGVKD. The CDR3 extends over 14 amino acids. The V gene end was trimmed by 6 bases and the J gene end by 5 bases; junction bases not matched to a gene: 7. The CDR3 spells CAIRRLAQDNEQFF. For the CDR3, the DNA is TGTGCCATCAGAAGACTAGCCCAAGACAATGAGCAGTTCTTC.

The CDR3 region is CASSLGLGGQETQYF. For the CDR3, the DNA is TGCGCCAGCAGCTTGGGGTTGGGCGGGCAAGAGACCCAGTACTTC. The V gene is TRBV5-1, the J gene TRBJ2-5, with D possibly being TRBD2 (5 bases). Germline assignment: CDR1 SGHRS and CDR2 YFSETQ. This CDR3 region has 15 residues. The V end was cut by 0 bases, the J end by 2 bases, with 11 bases between.

The rearrangement links TRBV5-1 to TRBJ2-3; no clear D gene. Germline V gene data show CDR1 as SGHRS and CDR2 as YFSETQ. The CDR3 is 14 residues long. V dropped 2 bases and J dropped 2 bases, with 9 bases sitting between them. This CDR3 reads CASSLHRNTDTQYF. In DNA form, the CDR3 reads TGCGCCAGCAGCTTACACAGAAACACAGATACGCAGTATTTT.

V is TRBV7-9 and J is TRBJ2-3; D perhaps matches TRBD2 (6 bases). V was clipped by 1 base and J by 7 bases, with 15 bases between them. The CDR3 loop spans 15 amino acids. Germline CDR1 SEHNR, CDR2 FQNEAQ (reference sequence). In nucleotides, the CDR3 is TGTGCCAGCAGCTTAGTCGGGAGATGGGGACATACGCAGTATTTT. It translates to CASSLVGRWGHTQYF.

The chain uses TRBV19 and TRBJ2-6; 9 bases fit TRBD1. CDR3 length: 17 residues. Trimming at V came to 5 bases and at J to 0 bases, leaving 5 bases not matched to a gene. The V gene's germline CDR1 is LNHDA and CDR2 SQIVND (reference sequence). The CDR3 loop reads CASSGRDRDSGANVLTF. The CDR3 DNA reads as TGTGCCAGTAGTGGACGGGACAGGGACTCTGGGGCCAACGTCCTGACTTTC. The whole variable domain, remainder taken from reference TRBV19 and TRBJ2-6, is DGGITQSPKYLFRKEGQNVTLSCEQNLNHDAMYWYRQDPGQGLRLIYYSQIVNDFQKGDIAEGYSVSREKKESFPLTVTSAQKNPTAFYLCASSGRDRDSGANVLTFGAGSRLTVL.

The chain has TRBV29-1 and TRBJ2-2, with D perhaps TRBD1 (6 bases). Trimming took off 7 bases at V and 2 bases at J, with 17 bases between the two ends. Germline CDR1 reads SQVTM; CDR2 reads ANQGSEA. CDR3 length equals 15 residues. For the CDR3, the DNA is TGCAGCGGCGCCAGGGGACCCTCTAACACCGGGGAGCTGTTTTTT. This codes for CSGARGPSNTGELFF.

The V gene is TRBV2, the J gene TRBJ2-7; D may be TRBD2 (5 bases). V was shortened by 4 bases and J by 3 bases, with 13 bases between the two germline ends. The germline V gene encodes CDR1 SNHLY and CDR2 FYNNEI. The CDR3 runs to 14 residues. CDR3 DNA sequence: TGTGCCAGCAGTGCGACTAAGAGGATCTACGAGCAGTACTTC. Translated, it gives CASSATKRIYEQYF.

The V gene is TRBV6-1, the J gene TRBJ2-7; 9 bases are shared with TRBD2. V was clipped by 3 bases and J by 3 bases; unmatched bases: 6. This CDR3 region has 15 residues. The germline gives CDR1 MNHNS, CDR2 SASEGT. The CDR3 coding sequence is TGTGCCAGCAGTGAGAGTAGCGGGAGTGGCTACGAGCAGTACTTC. It is translated as CASSESSGSGYEQYF.

The chain couples TRBV11-2 to TRBJ2-3; weak D call: TRBD1 (5 bases). Germline V gene lookup returns CDR1 SGHAT and CDR2 FQNNGV. The V end lost 4 bases, the J end lost 4 bases, and 12 bases lay between the germline ends. This CDR3 region has 14 residues. The CDR3 region has the DNA TGTGCCAGCAGCTCCCAGTGGGGCGCAGATACGCAGTATTTT. Encoded protein: CASSSQWGADTQYF.

The chain carries TRBV27 and TRBJ2-1; 11 bases align to TRBD2. This CDR3 contains 16 residues. Per germline, CDR1 MNHEY and CDR2 SMNVEV (reference sequence). The J segment lost 4 bases and the V segment lost 7 bases, leaving 9 bases of the junction unmatched. CDR3 sequence reads: CASTHSLAGDYNEQFF. The CDR3 region has the DNA TGTGCCAGCACCCACTCACTAGCGGGAGATTACAATGAGCAGTTCTTC.

The chain links TRBV4-1 to TRBJ1-2, with 9 positions matching TRBD1. J was trimmed by 9 bases and V by 2 bases; bases with no gene match: 7. Germline CDR1 is MGHRA and CDR2 is YSYEKL. CDR3 size: 14 residues. The CDR3 protein is CASSQPRDRDRYTF. CDR3 bases: TGCGCCAGCAGCCAACCCAGGGACAGGGATCGCTACACCTTC.

The CDR3 loop reads CASSFQIRDSAYEQYF. CDR3 coding DNA: TGTGCCAGCAGCTTCCAAATCCGGGACAGCGCCTACGAGCAGTACTTC. The chain has TRBV7-9 and TRBJ2-7; TRBD1 matches 7 bases. The germline V gene encodes CDR1 SEHNR and CDR2 FQNEAQ (reference sequence). CDR3 size: 16 residues. With 3 bases clipped from V and 2 bases from J, the junction kept 10 bases outside the gene matches.